One sample yielded the 15 T cell receptor beta chains listed below, sequenced in a study of CXCR3-negative and CXCR3-positive naive CD8 T cells. What these receptors recognize is not known. Broader study findings: Hydrophobicity was higher for TRB CDR3s found in CXCR3-positive naive cells than in CXCR3-negative naive cells.

Via 5' RACE with UMI labels, TRB cDNA libraries were prepared. Using the 5' RACE reads, TCRdb records one entry per CDR3 protein without DNA. Its table records around 140,000 distinct CDR3 sequences. The sample was naive CXCR3+ CD8+ T cells from blood. Subset defined: CD45RO-CCR7+CD27+CD95- naive CD8+ T cells expressing CXCR3 (TNR3+). All receptors come from a human donor in good health. Some clones in this sample may be carry-over from other donors' samples.

The chain is built from TRBV7-3 and TRBJ2-3; TCRdb outputs TRBD1, but without DNA this stays unchecked. The germline V gene encodes CDR1 SGHTA and CDR2 FQGTGA. The CDR3 contains 15 residues. CDR3 sequence: CASSSLTASTDTQYF.

This chain connects TRBV7-2 to TRBJ2-7; there is no DNA to check the TCRdb D call of TRBD1. Germline lookup yields CDR1 SGHTA and CDR2 FQGNSA. CDR3 size: 14 residues. The CDR3 sequence: CASSLASTAYEQYF.

This CDR3 reads CASSSTSLFTDTQYF. The chain has TRBV7-6 and TRBJ2-3. Per the germline V gene, CDR1 is SGHVS and CDR2 is FNYEAQ. CDR3 length: 15 amino acids.

The rearrangement joins TRBV30 to TRBJ2-7; the D call from TCRdb, TRBD1, cannot be confirmed without DNA. CDR3 size: 14 residues. Germline V gives CDR1 GTSNPN, CDR2 SVGIG (reference sequence). CDR3 residues: CAWSVGGRAYEQYF.

The chain combines TRBV6-4 with TRBJ2-5; absent DNA, TCRdb's TRBD1 call cannot be checked. Per germline, CDR1 MRHNA and CDR2 SNTAGT. The CDR3 consists of 14 residues. This CDR3 is CASSSRQGQETQYF.

The chain recombines TRBV6-5 with TRBJ2-2; TCRdb selects TRBD2, and the lack of DNA leaves this call unchecked. CDR1 and CDR2 from the germline V gene are MNHEY and SVGAGI. CDR3 length equals 17 residues. The CDR3 region is CASLTVLAGGKTGELFF.

The chain links TRBV5-3 to TRBJ1-1; TCRdb gives TRBD1 as the D gene, but with no DNA this cannot be confirmed. TRBV5-3 is placed among ORFs of uncertain function. The CDR3 spans 15 residues. CDR3 in amino acids: CARSLDRGPDTEAFF.

V and J are TRBV7-9 and TRBJ2-5; TCRdb outputs TRBD1, but without DNA this stays unchecked. Germline assignment: CDR1 SEHNR and CDR2 FQNEAQ (reference sequence). The CDR3 is made up of 13 amino acids. CDR3 region: CASSLAGRETQYF.

Here the CDR3 reads CSVVVHYSYEQYF. The chain links TRBV29-1 to TRBJ2-7. CDR1 is SQVTM, CDR2 ANQGSEA, per germline. This CDR3 comprises 13 residues.

The rearrangement joins TRBV7-8 to TRBJ2-3; TCRdb outputs TRBD2, but without DNA this stays unchecked. The V gene's germline CDR1 is SGHVS and CDR2 FQNEAQ. This CDR3 has 17 residues. This CDR3 reads CASSLALVGSREDTQYF. Complete variable domain (other parts from reference TRBV7-8 and TRBJ2-3): GAGVSQSPRYKVAKRGQDVALRCDPISGHVSLFWYQQALGQGPEFLTYFQNEAQLDKSGLPSDRFFAERPEGSVSTLKIQRTQQEDSAVYLCASSLALVGSREDTQYFGPGTRLTVL.

The J gene is TRBJ2-7, the V gene TRBV5-1; TCRdb names TRBD1, which stays unverified in the absence of DNA. Per the germline V gene, CDR1 is SGHRS and CDR2 is YFSETQ. The CDR3 is made up of 17 amino acids. CDR3 sequence reads: CASSLGGVPGTHYEQYF.

The chain couples TRBV5-1 to TRBJ2-7. This CDR3 region has 14 residues. Germline-derived CDR1 and CDR2 are SGHRS and YFSETQ. The CDR3 region is CASSLLETLNEQYF. Looking up the rest from reference TRBV5-1 and TRBJ2-7 gives the full variable domain: KAGVTQTPRYLIKTRGQQVTLSCSPISGHRSVSWYQQTPGQGLQFLFEYFSETQRNKGNFPGRFSGRQFSNSRSEMNVSTLELGDSALYLCASSLLETLNEQYFGPGTRLTVT.

The chain uses TRBV21-1 and TRBJ1-5. TRBV21-1 is an annotated pseudogene. The CDR3 consists of 13 residues. CDR3 region: CASTKRANQPQHF.

The chain uses TRBV7-9 and TRBJ1-1; the D gene TCRdb calls, TRBD1, cannot be checked with no DNA. The CDR3 runs to 16 residues. Per the germline V gene, CDR1 is SEHNR and CDR2 is FQNEAQ (reference sequence). CDR3 loop: CASSSNRVGVNTEAFF.

V and J are TRBV9 and TRBJ1-1. This CDR3 spans 12 amino acids. Germline values: CDR1 SGDLS, CDR2 YYNGEE. The CDR3 spells CASSAPATEAFF. Drawing the rest from reference TRBV9 and TRBJ1-1, the complete variable domain is DSGVTQTPKHLITATGQRVTLRCSPRSGDLSVYWYQQSLDQGLQFLIQYYNGEERAKGNILERFSAQQFPDLHSELNLSSLELGDSALYFCASSAPATEAFFGQGTRLTVV.